This T cell receptor (beta chain) was captured by sequencing in a study of T cell repertoires in cytomegalovirus infection. The overall study: Both a matching HLA type and CMV infection were indicated by public TCR beta signatures. Broader study findings: Dominant in the ex vivo response were TCR beta clonotypes restricted by HLA-C and specific for CMV. Cumulative frequency of public TCR beta families picked out carriers of CMV plus the relevant HLA.

As to this clonotype: Antigen: not known.

TCRdb called the reads again in MiXCR, with one record for every CDR3 protein. The data hold roughly 720,000 distinct CDR3 sequences, with less than 40% observed a single time. The TCR sequence derives from a human donor in good health (CMV status not recorded). Some clones in this sample may be carry-over from other donors' samples. What was sequenced was PBMCs.

CDR3 DNA: TGTGCCAGTAGTAATCCCCCGAGTCGCAATGAGCAGTTCTTC. Translation: CASSNPPSRNEQFF. The gene calls are TRBV19 and TRBJ2-1; D not resolved. Looked up from germline, CDR1 is LNHDA and CDR2 is SQIVND (reference sequence). V was trimmed by 4 bases and J by 6 bases, leaving 13 bases between them. This CDR3 contains 14 residues.